This TCR beta chain was sequenced during a study of T cell responses to AZD1222 COVID-19 vaccine. Produced via immunoSEQ multiplex PCR; TCRdb's table is partial and in-frame only. The table includes 140,000 or so clones, about 94% detected once. The germline V gene has CDR1 LNHDA and CDR2 SQIVND (reference sequence). The CDR3 has 14 residues. The V end lost 7 bases, the J end lost 6 bases, and 13 bases lay between the germline ends. V usage is TRBV19 and J usage is TRBJ1-6; tentatively, D is TRBD1 (6 bases). This TCR derives from an adult who received the AZD1222 COVID-19 vaccine. This material consisted of peripheral blood, taken 28 days after the second AZD1222 dose. This CDR3 is CASTTGSPNSPLHF. The CDR3 DNA sequence: TGTGCCAGTACTACAGGGTCCCCTAATTCACCCCTCCACTTT.